These 29 T cell receptor beta chains came from one sample sequenced in a study of PD-1 blockade in classical Hodgkin lymphoma. Here immunoSEQ multiplex PCR was the method, and the copy in TCRdb shows in-frame clones only, minus some. Of tens of thousands of clones listed, under 90% were seen once; the top ten hold roughly a fifth. Brentuximab vedotin exposure varied among the patients, all of whom had relapsed after autologous stem cell transplantation. The specimen comprised peripheral blood mononuclear cells (PBMCs), sampled at baseline. Receptors originate from a human donor with classical Hodgkin lymphoma.

The V and J genes are TRBV11-2 and TRBJ1-4; 9 bases match TRBD1. The CDR3 contains 15 residues. The germline V gene encodes CDR1 SGHAT and CDR2 FQNNGV. The V and J ends lost 10 bases and 8 bases, in that order; junction bases with no gene match: 14. The CDR3, as DNA: TGTGCCACCTCCCCCGGGGACAGGGCGGGGGAAAAACTGTTTTTT. Protein sequence: CATSPGDRAGEKLFF.

V is TRBV5-1 and J is TRBJ1-2, with D tentatively TRBD1 (6 bases). Looked up from germline, CDR1 is SGHRS and CDR2 is YFSETQ. This CDR3 comprises 13 residues. The ends were cut back, 4 bases at V and 2 bases at J, with 9 bases in the middle. In DNA form, the CDR3 reads TGCGCCAGCAGCCAGGACAGAAACTATGGCTACACCTTC. Amino acid sequence: CASSQDRNYGYTF.

This clone was recorded once. The J gene is TRBJ2-1, the V gene TRBV29-1, with unresolved D. Germline CDR1 and CDR2: SQVTM and ANQGSEA. The V and J ends lost 2 bases and 3 bases respectively, with 5 bases between them. The CDR3 spans 12 residues. The CDR3 loop is CSVELLYNEQFF. CDR3 sequence (DNA): TGCAGCGTTGAACTTCTCTACAATGAGCAGTTCTTC.

The V call is TRBV7-9, the J call TRBJ2-5; D tentatively fits TRBD1 or TRBD2 (6 bases each). Trimming removed 3 bases at V and 5 bases at J, with 13 bases between. Germline assignment: CDR1 SEHNR and CDR2 FQNEAQ (reference sequence). The CDR3 is made up of 14 amino acids. CDR3: CASSFVQGRETQYF. The CDR3 DNA follows: TGTGCCAGCAGCTTTGTCCAGGGGAGGGAGACCCAGTACTTC.

V usage is TRBV10-2 and J usage is TRBJ1-2; 12 bases are shared with TRBD1. V shed 4 bases and J 7 bases; nucleotides not matched to a gene: 7. The CDR3 extends over 15 amino acids. CDR1 WSHSY and CDR2 SAAADI come from the germline V gene. CDR3 DNA sequence: TGCGCCAGCAGTGGGCCCGGGACAGGGGGCTCTGGCTACACCTTC. Translated, it gives CASSGPGTGGSGYTF.

The genes are TRBV6-6 and TRBJ2-3, with D possibly being TRBD1 (6 bases). The germline V gene has CDR1 MNHNY and CDR2 SVGAGI (reference sequence). Trimming cost V 0 bases and J 4 bases, with 14 bases left between them. The CDR3 spans 16 residues. CDR3 region: CASSYSSLAGADTQYF. CDR3 DNA sequence: TGTGCCAGCAGTTACTCGTCGCTAGCAGGGGCAGATACGCAGTATTTT.

The V gene is TRBV27, the J gene TRBJ1-1, with D perhaps TRBD1 (5 bases). Between the trimmed V and J ends, which lost 2 bases and 9 bases, there was a span of 19 bases. The CDR3 has 15 residues. Germline assignment: CDR1 MNHEY and CDR2 SMNVEV (reference sequence). CDR3 protein: CASSLGGTPSIKAFF. CDR3 in DNA: TGTGCCAGCAGTTTAGGTGGGACTCCCTCCATCAAAGCTTTCTTT.

The table lists this clone with a few counts. The rearrangement uses TRBV7-8 and TRBJ1-1, with D maybe TRBD1 (5 bases). Deletions cut 5 bases from V and 1 base from J, with 11 bases between. This CDR3 is 14 amino acids long. The germline V gene has CDR1 SGHVS and CDR2 FQNEAQ. The CDR3 DNA sequence: TGTGCCAGCAGCCCCGGGACGGAGAACACTGAAGCTTTCTTT. This encodes CASSPGTENTEAFF. The variable domain in full, with the rest retrieved from reference TRBV7-8 and TRBJ1-1, is GAGVSQSPRYKVAKRGQDVALRCDPISGHVSLFWYQQALGQGPEFLTYFQNEAQLDKSGLPSDRFFAERPEGSVSTLKIQRTQQEDSAVYLCASSPGTENTEAFFGQGTRLTVV.

This clone appeared a single time. This sequence joins TRBV27 and TRBJ1-5; the D is unclear. This CDR3 is 14 amino acids long. V shed 5 bases and J shed 0 bases, with 8 bases lying between them. Per the germline V gene, CDR1 is MNHEY and CDR2 is SMNVEV (reference sequence). The DNA of the CDR3 is TGTGCCAGCAGTCTATACAGTAGCAATCAGCCCCAGCATTTT. This codes for CASSLYSSNQPQHF.

This clone came up once. The CDR3 bases are TGTGCCAGCTCACCGGAGGGAAATGAGCAGTTCTTC. Its protein product is CASSPEGNEQFF. The rearrangement uses TRBV18 and TRBJ2-1, with D possibly matching TRBD2 (6 bases). The CDR3 runs 12 residues. V dropped 3 bases and J dropped 7 bases, with 7 bases sitting between them. Germline V gene sequence: CDR1 KGHSH, CDR2 LQKENI. Drawing the rest from reference TRBV18 and TRBJ2-1, the complete variable domain is NAGVMQNPRHLVRRRGQEARLRCSPMKGHSHVYWYRQLPEEGLKFMVYLQKENIIDESGMPKERFSAEFPKEGPSILRIQQVVRGDSAAYFCASSPEGNEQFFGPGTRLTVL.

This chain uses TRBV28 with TRBJ1-4, with 7 bases that match TRBD1. This CDR3 has 15 residues. With V trimmed by 4 bases and J by 7 bases, 9 bases remained unmatched. The germline CDR1 and CDR2 sequences are MDHEN and SYDVKM. In DNA, the CDR3 is TGTGCCAGCAGTTACCCGACAGGGTGGGGTGAAAAACTGTTTTTT. The encoded protein is CASSYPTGWGEKLFF. The whole variable domain, filled in from reference TRBV28 and TRBJ1-4, reads DVKVTQSSRYLVKRTGEKVFLECVQDMDHENMFWYRQDPGLGLRLIYFSYDVKMKEKGDIPEGYSVSREKKERFSLILESASTNQTSMYLCASSYPTGWGEKLFFGSGTQLSVL.

The chain joins TRBV28 to TRBJ1-1, with D hard to call. Germline assignment: CDR1 MDHEN and CDR2 SYDVKM. V lost 6 bases, J lost 3 bases, and 11 bases lay in between. This CDR3 comprises 13 residues. CDR3 protein: CASRLRIDTEAFF. The CDR3 DNA sequence: TGTGCCAGCAGGTTGAGAATAGACACTGAAGCTTTCTTT.

This clone occurred once. The chain uses TRBV5-8 and TRBJ2-7; D gene unclear. The CDR3 contains 12 residues. V was clipped by 0 bases and J by 3 bases, with 4 bases between them. The germline gives CDR1 SGHTS, CDR2 YDEGEE. Here the CDR3 reads CASSLVNYEQYF. CDR3 nucleotide sequence: TGTGCCAGCAGCTTGGTAAACTACGAGCAGTACTTC.

This chain uses TRBV27 with TRBJ1-6; D ambiguous. The CDR3 extends over 14 amino acids. Germline V lookup: CDR1 MNHEY, CDR2 SMNVEV (reference sequence). Trimming stripped 5 bases from V and 9 bases from J, with 14 bases between. The CDR3 loop is CASSPQTLRSPLHF. CDR3 in DNA: TGTGCCAGCAGTCCCCAGACACTGCGTTCACCCCTCCACTTT.

The chain has TRBV14 and TRBJ2-1; no reliable D call. The V end was cut by 0 bases, the J end by 0 bases, with 12 bases between. The length of the CDR3 is 17 residues. Looked up from germline, CDR1 is SGHDN and CDR2 is FVKESK. This CDR3 is CASSQDFTLSSYNEQFF. The CDR3 bases are TGTGCCAGCAGCCAAGATTTCACCTTGAGCTCCTACAATGAGCAGTTCTTC.

The chain uses TRBV5-4 and TRBJ2-7; D is perhaps TRBD1 or TRBD2 (5 bases each). This CDR3 contains 13 residues. Germline-derived CDR1 and CDR2 are SGHNT and YYREEE (reference sequence). Trimming shortened V by 3 bases and J by 6 bases, and 13 bases separated the two germline ends. The CDR3 reads CASSSGPPGEQYF. CDR3 coding DNA: TGTGCCAGCAGCTCGGGACCCCCCGGCGAGCAGTACTTC.

The chain employs TRBV18 and TRBJ2-2; D is uncertain. Per the germline V gene, CDR1 is KGHSH and CDR2 is LQKENI. This CDR3 region has 15 residues. Trimming left V 4 bases short and J 4 bases short, with 13 bases between. The CDR3 protein is CASSLSNVRTGELFF. The CDR3 DNA is TGTGCCAGCTCACTGAGTAATGTTCGCACCGGGGAGCTGTTTTTT.

The gene calls are TRBV2 and TRBJ1-5; D not certain. This CDR3 is built from 14 residues. The V end lost 0 bases, the J end lost 4 bases, and 7 bases lay between the germline ends. Germline V gene lookup returns CDR1 SNHLY and CDR2 FYNNEI. The CDR3 reads CASSEANGNQPQHF. As DNA, the CDR3 is TGTGCCAGCAGTGAAGCGAACGGGAATCAGCCCCAGCATTTT.

The chain is built from TRBV11-2 and TRBJ2-3, with D possibly matching TRBD1 (5 bases). Trimming shortened V by 7 bases and J by 3 bases, and 17 bases separated the two germline ends. Germline V gene data show CDR1 as SGHAT and CDR2 as FQNNGV. The CDR3 is 15 residues long. The CDR3, as DNA: TGTGCCAGCAACAGCTTAATCTCAGGGACAGATACGCAGTATTTT. This codes for CASNSLISGTDTQYF.

V usage is TRBV5-1 and J usage is TRBJ2-7; unclear D gene. V was trimmed by 0 bases and J by 5 bases, leaving 9 bases between them. This CDR3 is built from 13 residues. CDR1 is SGHRS and CDR2 is YFSETQ in the germline V gene. CDR3: CASSLATANEQYF. CDR3 sequence (DNA): TGCGCCAGCAGCTTGGCCACGGCCAACGAGCAGTACTTC. The full variable domain, completed using reference TRBV5-1 and TRBJ2-7, is KAGVTQTPRYLIKTRGQQVTLSCSPISGHRSVSWYQQTPGQGLQFLFEYFSETQRNKGNFPGRFSGRQFSNSRSEMNVSTLELGDSALYLCASSLATANEQYFGPGTRLTVT.

This clone was seen only once. This rearrangement joins TRBV7-9 to TRBJ2-2; no clear D. Germline values: CDR1 SEHNR, CDR2 FQNEAQ (reference sequence). Between the trimmed V and J ends, which lost 5 bases and 6 bases, there was a span of 13 bases. This CDR3 comprises 14 residues. CDR3 DNA sequence: TGTGCCAGCAGCCCCTCTCGATGGGCCGGGGAGCTGTTTTTT. Its protein is CASSPSRWAGELFF.

The chain is built from TRBV5-1 and TRBJ2-5; D unresolved. Trimming left V 1 base short and J 3 bases short, with 7 bases between. The CDR3 contains 13 residues. Germline V gene sequence: CDR1 SGHRS, CDR2 YFSETQ. In nucleotides, the CDR3 is TGCGCCAGCAGCTTGCAGACGGAAGAGACCCAGTACTTC. Protein product: CASSLQTEETQYF. The whole variable domain, remainder taken from reference TRBV5-1 and TRBJ2-5, is KAGVTQTPRYLIKTRGQQVTLSCSPISGHRSVSWYQQTPGQGLQFLFEYFSETQRNKGNFPGRFSGRQFSNSRSEMNVSTLELGDSALYLCASSLQTEETQYFGPGTRLLVL.

A few counts support this clone. The chain has TRBV10-3 and TRBJ1-1, with unresolved D. There are 17 residues in the CDR3. Germline V gives CDR1 ENHRY, CDR2 SYGVKD. The ends were cut back, 6 bases at V and 0 bases at J, with 20 bases in the middle. The chain's CDR3 is CAIRSQELDGLNTEAFF. The CDR3 region has the DNA TGTGCCATCAGATCCCAAGAATTAGACGGATTGAACACTGAAGCTTTCTTT.

V is TRBV27 and J is TRBJ1-1; D call uncertain. CDR1 and CDR2 (germline): MNHEY, SMNVEV (reference sequence). The CDR3 extends over 16 amino acids. V was shortened by 0 bases and J by 2 bases, with 13 bases between the two germline ends. CDR3 coding DNA: TGTGCCAGCAGTTTATCGGGCGGACGGCGCAACACTGAAGCTTTCTTT. Encoded protein: CASSLSGGRRNTEAFF.

V usage is TRBV6-1 and J usage is TRBJ1-3, with D hard to call. V lost 5 bases to trimming and J lost 4 bases, with 15 bases between them. CDR3 size: 15 residues. Germline V gene sequence: CDR1 MNHNS, CDR2 SASEGT. The CDR3 region has the DNA TGTGCCAGCAGTAGCCCGCAAGGTGTGGGAAACACCATATATTTT. Protein sequence: CASSSPQGVGNTIYF.

This clone occurred once. The chain recombines TRBV19 with TRBJ2-7; 9 nucleotides align to TRBD1. The CDR3 totals 15 residues. Per germline, CDR1 LNHDA and CDR2 SQIVND (reference sequence). The trim removed 6 bases at V and 5 bases at J, leaving 11 bases unmatched. CDR3 loop: CASSDNHRGRNEQYF. CDR3 in DNA: TGTGCCAGTAGCGACAATCACAGGGGGCGAAACGAGCAGTACTTC.

This clone was found a few times. Written as DNA, the CDR3 is TGTGCCAGTAGTGCTCTAAACAGGGCGAGCTCTGGAAACACCATATATTTT. Its protein product is CASSALNRASSGNTIYF. The J gene is TRBJ1-3, the V gene TRBV19; D is possibly TRBD1 (6 bases). V was trimmed by 5 bases and J by 0 bases, leaving 17 bases between them. The germline gives CDR1 LNHDA, CDR2 SQIVND (reference sequence). The CDR3 contains 17 residues.

The count of this clone is one. The chain employs TRBV4-1 and TRBJ1-5; D is perhaps TRBD1 (5 bases). The V gene's germline CDR1 is MGHRA and CDR2 YSYEKL. The V gene lost 4 bases and the J gene lost 4 bases, with 17 bases spanning the gap. This CDR3 has 16 amino acids. The DNA of the CDR3 is TGCGCCAGCAGCCTAGAACCGGGACTTAGGAATCAGCCCCAGCATTTT. Translating gives CASSLEPGLRNQPQHF.

The chain links TRBV5-1 to TRBJ1-1; TRBD1 agrees at 7 bases. In germline, CDR1 is SGHRS, CDR2 YFSETQ. The CDR3 is 15 residues long. V lost 3 bases and J lost 2; bases outside the gene matches: 7. The CDR3 DNA follows: TGCGCCAGCAGCTGGACCCGGGACAGTAACACTGAAGCTTTCTTT. Encoded protein: CASSWTRDSNTEAFF.